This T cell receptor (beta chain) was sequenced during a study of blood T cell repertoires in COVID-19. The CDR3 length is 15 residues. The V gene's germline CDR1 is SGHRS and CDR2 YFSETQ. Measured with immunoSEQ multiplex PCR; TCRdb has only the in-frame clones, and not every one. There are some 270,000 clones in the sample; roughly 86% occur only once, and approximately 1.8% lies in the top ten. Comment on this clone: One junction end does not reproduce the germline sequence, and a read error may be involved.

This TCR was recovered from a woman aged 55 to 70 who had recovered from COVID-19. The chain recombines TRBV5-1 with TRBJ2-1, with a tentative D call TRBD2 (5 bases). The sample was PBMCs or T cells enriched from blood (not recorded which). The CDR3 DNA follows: TGCGCCAGCAGGTTGGACGGGGTTTCCTACAATGAGCAGTTCTTC. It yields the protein CASRLDGVSYNEQFF.